The 27 T cell receptor beta chains in this list originate from one sample, sequenced in a study of radiotherapy plus CTLA-4 blockade in lung cancer. Assay: immunoSEQ multiplex PCR; the TCRdb copy retains only in-frame clones and omits some. The sample consists of under 110,000 clones, roughly 84% of them appearing once. The starting material was peripheral blood, obtained from a patient treated with radiotherapy plus ipilimumab. The source of these receptors is a human donor with non-small cell lung cancer that progressed on radiotherapy plus ipilimumab. Some clones in this sample may be carry-over from other donors' samples.

There are a few counts of this clone. The chain joins TRBV19 to TRBJ1-2; tentatively, D is TRBD1 (5 bases). Germline lookup yields CDR1 LNHDA and CDR2 SQIVND (reference sequence). The CDR3 length is 12 residues. The ends were cut back, 5 bases at V and 4 bases at J, with 8 bases in the middle. This chain's CDR3 is CASSPGTYGYTF. The DNA for the CDR3 is TGTGCCAGTAGTCCCGGGACCTATGGCTACACCTTC.

About this clone itself: An end of the junction does not agree with germline; a read error may underlie this. The sample holds other DNA sequences that translate to the same CDR3. As DNA, the CDR3 is TGTGCCAGCAGCCCCGACCCGGGACTCGGCAATTCACCCCTCCACTTC. It specifies CASSPDPGLGNSPLHF. The J gene is TRBJ1-6, the V gene TRBV7-9; D may be TRBD1 (5 bases). The CDR3 spans 16 residues. CDR1 SEHNR and CDR2 FQNEAQ come from the germline V gene (reference sequence).

The V call is TRBV18, the J call TRBJ2-3, with 7 positions matching TRBD2. CDR1 is KGHSH, CDR2 LQKENI, per germline. V gave up 3 bases and J gave up 4 bases; unmatched junction bases: 7. CDR3 length equals 15 residues. CDR3 sequence reads: CASSPRGVGADTQYF. DNA for the CDR3: TGTGCCAGCTCACCTCGGGGGGTTGGGGCAGATACGCAGTATTTT.

The V and J genes are TRBV11-2 and TRBJ1-6, with a possible D match to TRBD1 (5 bases). Germline V gene lookup returns CDR1 SGHAT and CDR2 FQNNGV. The CDR3 sequence is 15 residues long. Trimming pared 5 bases from V and 3 bases from J, leaving 11 bases between. The CDR3 reads CASSARQFYNSPLHF. DNA for the CDR3: TGTGCCAGCAGCGCCAGACAGTTCTATAATTCACCCCTCCACTTT.

This chain uses TRBV10-2 with TRBJ2-7; tentative D call: TRBD2 (5 bases). Trimming stripped 8 bases from V and 0 bases from J, with 11 bases between. The CDR3 extends over 13 amino acids. Germline V lookup: CDR1 WSHSY, CDR2 SAAADI. CDR3 residues: CASGHGDSYEQYF. In nucleotides, the CDR3 is TGCGCCAGCGGTCACGGGGACTCCTACGAGCAGTACTTC.

The rearrangement links TRBV18 to TRBJ2-1; 8 nucleotides line up with TRBD1. This CDR3 comprises 14 residues. The J segment lost 8 bases and the V segment lost 2 bases, leaving 5 bases of the junction unmatched. Germline loops: CDR1 KGHSH, CDR2 LQKENI. DNA of the CDR3: TGTGCCAGCTCACCAGGGGACAGGCTGGATGAGCAGTTCTTC. This codes for CASSPGDRLDEQFF. The full variable domain, completed using reference TRBV18 and TRBJ2-1, is NAGVMQNPRHLVRRRGQEARLRCSPMKGHSHVYWYRQLPEEGLKFMVYLQKENIIDESGMPKERFSAEFPKEGPSILRIQQVVRGDSAAYFCASSPGDRLDEQFFGPGTRLTVL.

The gene calls are TRBV7-6 and TRBJ2-2, with D perhaps TRBD1 (6 bases). Germline loops: CDR1 SGHVS, CDR2 FNYEAQ. V was clipped by 1 base and J by 0 bases, with 12 bases between them. CDR3 length: 17 residues. In nucleotides, the CDR3 is TGTGCCAGCAGCTTAGGCGTTAGACAGGCGAACACCGGGGAGCTGTTTTTT. Amino acids: CASSLGVRQANTGELFF.

Comment on this clone: Other DNA sequences in this sample translate to the same CDR3. CDR3 nucleotide sequence: TGCGCCAGCAGCTTAGGAGCGGTGAACACTGAAGCTTTCTTT. Its protein is CASSLGAVNTEAFF. The rearrangement uses TRBV5-1 and TRBJ1-1; D not resolved. This CDR3 is 14 amino acids long. V was cut by 2 bases and J by 0 bases, with 8 bases left in between. CDR1 and CDR2 from the germline V gene are SGHRS and YFSETQ.

This chain links TRBV7-9 with TRBJ2-5, with D possibly called TRBD1 or TRBD2 (5 bases each). The J call is in doubt because the DNA end fits TRBJ2-7 better. The CDR3 covers 15 residues. Germline values: CDR1 SEHNR, CDR2 FQNEAQ (reference sequence). The CDR3 protein is CASSAQGTVVDEQYF. Here the CDR3 DNA reads TGTGCCAGCAGCGCCCAAGGGACGGTGGTGGACGAGCAGTACTTC.

V gene TRBV2 combines with J gene TRBJ2-3; TRBD2 matches 9 bases. Germline loops: CDR1 SNHLY, CDR2 FYNNEI. This CDR3 region has 16 residues. V shed 2 bases, J shed 2 bases, and the junction held 5 bases outside the gene matches. CDR3 residues: CASSELAGGYTDTQYF. CDR3 nucleotides: TGTGCCAGCAGTGAACTTGCGGGGGGGTACACAGATACGCAGTATTTT.

CDR3: CAGSPGDRVTGELFF. As DNA, the CDR3 is TGTGCCGGATCGCCAGGAGACAGGGTTACCGGGGAGCTGTTTTTT. The chain employs TRBV4-2 and TRBJ2-2; 7 bases agree with TRBD1. The CDR3 has 15 residues. Germline lookup yields CDR1 LGHNA and CDR2 YNFKEQ. The junction had 14 bases not matched to a gene; V was cut back by 11 bases and J by 5 bases.

V is TRBV6-6 and J is TRBJ2-7; possibly TRBD2 for D (5 bases). Trimming shortened V by 8 bases and J by 0 bases, and 17 bases separated the two germline ends. The CDR3 sequence is 15 residues long. The germline V gene encodes CDR1 MNHNY and CDR2 SVGAGI (reference sequence). In DNA, the CDR3 is TGTGCCAGCCGGTTGAGGGAGCCGGGCTCCTACGAGCAGTACTTC. Amino acids: CASRLREPGSYEQYF.

The gene calls are TRBV6-5 and TRBJ1-2; D is unclear. The CDR3 has 14 residues. The germline V gene encodes CDR1 MNHEY and CDR2 SVGAGI. Trimming removed 4 bases from V and 7 bases from J, with 16 bases in between. The CDR3 nucleotides are TGTGCCAGCAGTTCCGTCGCCCTGGCCTCTGGCTACACCTTC. Residues: CASSSVALASGYTF.

This chain connects TRBV29-1 to TRBJ2-3; TRBD2 aligns across 13 bases. Germline V gene data show CDR1 as SQVTM and CDR2 as ANQGSEA. The CDR3 is 14 residues long. V lost 7 bases and J lost 1; bases outside the gene matches: 2. The CDR3 DNA follows: TGCAGCGGTGGACTAGCGGGGGGCACAGATACGCAGTATTTT. It yields the protein CSGGLAGGTDTQYF.

CDR3 region: CASSSRTGGAQETQYF. In DNA, the CDR3 is TGCGCCAGCAGCTCAAGAACGGGGGGCGCCCAAGAGACCCAGTACTTC. The chain carries TRBV5-1 and TRBJ2-5, with a tentative D call TRBD2 (7 bases). Looked up from germline, CDR1 is SGHRS and CDR2 is YFSETQ. V lost 3 bases, J lost 1 base, and 16 bases lay in between. The CDR3 consists of 16 residues.

The chain is built from TRBV15 and TRBJ2-3, with TRBD2 matching 13 bases. Germline trimming cut 3 bases from V and 4 bases from J; bases unmatched to any gene: 7. Germline V gives CDR1 LNHNV, CDR2 YYDKDF (reference sequence). This CDR3 has 17 residues. The CDR3 region has the DNA TGTGCCACCAGCAGGCTCACTAGCGGGGGGGCGGCAGATACGCAGTATTTT. Encoded protein: CATSRLTSGGAADTQYF.

The genes are TRBV6-7 and TRBJ1-1, with TRBD1 as a possible D gene (6 bases). TRBV6-7 is an open reading frame whose function is uncertain. CDR3 size: 16 residues. V was shortened by 2 bases and J by 4 bases, with 17 bases between the two germline ends. The CDR3 sequence: CASSYPRTGIGTEAFF. In DNA form, the CDR3 reads TGTGCCAGCAGTTACCCCAGAACAGGGATAGGCACTGAAGCTTTCTTT.

The chain couples TRBV30 to TRBJ1-6; D gene uncertain. The CDR3 length is 14 residues. Per germline, CDR1 GTSNPN and CDR2 SVGIG (reference sequence). The germline V and J ends were trimmed by 2 bases and 5 bases, with 10 bases remaining between them. CDR3 residues: CAWSPTEDNSPLHF. The CDR3 DNA reads as TGTGCCTGGAGTCCAACTGAGGATAATTCACCCCTCCACTTT.

The chain has TRBV7-3 and TRBJ2-5; no reliable D call. This CDR3 contains 13 residues. Trimming stripped 2 bases from V and 3 bases from J, with 7 bases between. Germline CDR1 and CDR2: SGHTA and FQGTGA. CDR3 protein: CASSLSREETQYF. In DNA form, the CDR3 reads TGTGCCAGCAGCTTATCCCGGGAAGAGACCCAGTACTTC.

This clone turned up a few times. The J gene is TRBJ2-3, the V gene TRBV19; 10 nucleotides agree with TRBD1. The J segment lost 3 bases and the V segment lost 6 bases, leaving 9 bases of the junction unmatched. Germline V gives CDR1 LNHDA, CDR2 SQIVND (reference sequence). CDR3 length: 16 residues. Written as DNA, the CDR3 is TGTGCCAGTAGGCGACAGGGGGCGCAGGGTACAGATACGCAGTATTTT. It encodes CASRRQGAQGTDTQYF.

The V and J genes are TRBV13 and TRBJ2-5, with 11 bases lining up with TRBD2. V shed 0 bases, J shed 3 bases, and the junction held 0 bases outside the gene matches. CDR3 length equals 15 residues. Germline CDR1 PRHDT, CDR2 FYEKMQ (reference sequence). CDR3 sequence (DNA): TGTGCCAGCAGCTTAGGGACTAGCGGGGAAGAGACCCAGTACTTC. Residues: CASSLGTSGEETQYF.

The chain uses TRBV7-2 and TRBJ1-1, with D possibly TRBD1 on 5 matching bases. The CDR3 loop spans 14 amino acids. Germline V gene sequence: CDR1 SGHTA, CDR2 FQGNSA. Trimming took 3 bases from V and 0 from J, leaving 8 bases between them. The CDR3, as DNA: TGTGCCAGCAGCTTCAGGACAATGAACACTGAAGCTTTCTTT. The encoded protein is CASSFRTMNTEAFF.

A single count supports this clone. This sequence joins TRBV4-2 and TRBJ2-6; a possible D gene is TRBD1 (6 bases). The CDR3 contains 17 residues. CDR1 and CDR2 (germline): LGHNA, YNFKEQ. Between the trimmed V and J ends, which lost 3 bases and 1 base, there was a span of 13 bases. The CDR3 DNA reads as TGTGCCAGCAGCCAGGGCAGGGGTGGATCTGGGGCCAACGTCCTGACTTTC. Translation gives CASSQGRGGSGANVLTF.

DNA of the CDR3: TGTGCCAGCAGCGCCGTTATGGTAGCGGGGTTAAACATTCAGTACTTC. Protein: CASSAVMVAGLNIQYF. This chain links TRBV9 with TRBJ2-4; 8 bases are a match to TRBD2. Germline CDR1 is SGDLS and CDR2 is YYNGEE. The CDR3 covers 16 residues. V shed 3 bases and J 6 bases; nucleotides not matched to a gene: 11.

The rearrangement joins TRBV6-5 to TRBJ1-1; no firm D call. The CDR3 length is 15 residues. Trimming removed 0 bases from V and 0 bases from J, with 8 bases in between. In germline, CDR1 is MNHEY, CDR2 SVGAGI. The CDR3 nucleotides are TGTGCCAGCAGTTACTCTCCCATTATGAACACTGAAGCTTTCTTT. It yields the protein CASSYSPIMNTEAFF.

In its sample, this clone was seen a few times. The V gene is TRBV7-2, the J gene TRBJ2-3; D gene ambiguous. CDR1 is SGHTA and CDR2 is FQGNSA in the germline V gene. Trimming stripped 3 bases from V and 1 base from J, with 2 bases between. CDR3 length equals 12 residues. The CDR3 loop reads CASSFGTDTQYF. CDR3 DNA sequence: TGTGCCAGCAGCTTCGGCACAGATACGCAGTATTTT.

The CDR3 DNA sequence: TGTGCCAGCAGCTTAGAGAGGAGCCACTATGGCTACACCTTC. As protein: CASSLERSHYGYTF. The chain employs TRBV13 and TRBJ1-2; D ambiguous. CDR1 is PRHDT and CDR2 is FYEKMQ in the germline V gene (reference sequence). The CDR3 is 14 residues long. The germline V and J ends were trimmed by 1 base and 3 bases, with 9 bases remaining between them.